A selection of T cell receptor beta chains follows, all from one sample in a study of CD8 T cells in ankylosing spondylitis. TCRdb re-called the 5' RACE reads with MiXCR, one entry per CDR3 protein. The table records hundreds of thousands of distinct CDR3 sequences, roughly 15% of them present only once. Sequenced input: blood, either unsorted or a sorted T cell fraction (not recorded which). The origin of the receptors is a male donor with ankylosing spondylitis. Both conserved end residues are part of each CDR3. The order of the fields is CDR3 protein, CDR3 DNA, clone size, D gene, J gene, V gene. The D gene is left open where the match is weak. The size field is filled for only some rows; it gives once, few, many or a size class.

CDR3 protein: CASSTSGANVLTF; CDR3 DNA: TGTGCCAGCAGTACTTCTGGGGCCAACGTCCTGACTTTC; clone size: few; D gene: -; J gene: TRBJ2-6; V gene: TRBV12-3/TRBV12-4
CDR3 protein: CASSLAWQITSTDTQYF; CDR3 DNA: TGTGCCAGCAGCTTGGCTTGGCAGATCACTAGCACAGATACGCAGTATTTT; clone size: few; D gene: -; J gene: TRBJ2-3; V gene: TRBV5-6
CDR3 protein: CASSSAGTLYNEQFF; CDR3 DNA: TGTGCCAGCAGCTCAGCAGGGACTCTCTACAATGAGCAGTTCTTC; clone size: -; D gene: -; J gene: TRBJ2-1; V gene: TRBV11-1
CDR3 protein: CASSYSELPYGYTF; CDR3 DNA: TGTGCCAGCAGTTACTCGGAGTTACCTTATGGCTACACCTTC; clone size: few; D gene: -; J gene: TRBJ1-2; V gene: TRBV6-2/TRBV6-3
CDR3 protein: CASSFQGGPGTQYF; CDR3 DNA: TGTGCCAGCAGCTTCCAAGGAGGGCCGGGTACGCAGTATTTT; clone size: -; D gene: -; J gene: TRBJ2-3; V gene: TRBV7-2
CDR3 protein: CSAREGNTIYF; CDR3 DNA: TGCAGTGCTAGAGAAGGAAACACCATATATTTT; clone size: -; D gene: -; J gene: TRBJ1-3; V gene: TRBV20-1
CDR3 protein: CASSQNRDGPNQPQHF; CDR3 DNA: TGTGCCAGCAGCCAGAACCGGGACGGCCCCAATCAGCCCCAGCATTTT; clone size: -; D gene: -; J gene: TRBJ1-5; V gene: TRBV5-6
CDR3 protein: CASSPPGLAGFF; CDR3 DNA: TGTGCCAGCAGCCCTCCCGGACTAGCTGGTTTCTTC; clone size: few; D gene: TRBD2; J gene: TRBJ2-7; V gene: TRBV28
CDR3 protein: CSARSTTSGYNEQFF; CDR3 DNA: TGCAGTGCTAGATCTACGACTAGCGGCTACAATGAGCAGTTCTTC; clone size: -; D gene: TRBD2; J gene: TRBJ2-1; V gene: TRBV20-1
CDR3 protein: CASRGPGYSGNTIYF; CDR3 DNA: TGTGCCAGCAGGGGACCGGGCTACTCTGGAAACACCATATATTTT; clone size: -; D gene: -; J gene: TRBJ1-3; V gene: TRBV2
CDR3 protein: CASSPREDTQYF; CDR3 DNA: TGTGCCAGCAGTCCTAGGGAAGATACGCAGTATTTT; clone size: many; D gene: -; J gene: TRBJ2-3; V gene: TRBV12-3/TRBV12-4
CDR3 protein: CASSRTSGGFYTDTQYF; CDR3 DNA: TGTGCCAGCAGCCGGACTAGCGGGGGGTTCTACACAGATACGCAGTATTTT; clone size: few; D gene: TRBD2; J gene: TRBJ2-3; V gene: TRBV6-1
CDR3 protein: CASSPPNRVRSNQPQHF; CDR3 DNA: TGTGCCAGCAGTCCCCCAAACAGGGTGAGGAGCAATCAGCCCCAGCATTTT; clone size: -; D gene: -; J gene: TRBJ1-5; V gene: TRBV28
CDR3 protein: CASNLGGYNEQFF; CDR3 DNA: TGTGCCAGCAACTTGGGAGGGTACAATGAGCAGTTCTTC; clone size: -; D gene: TRBD2; J gene: TRBJ2-1; V gene: TRBV7-2
CDR3 protein: CASSLGTSGGSTGELFF; CDR3 DNA: TGTGCCAGCAGTTTAGGGACTAGCGGGGGCTCCACCGGGGAGCTGTTTTTT; clone size: -; D gene: TRBD2; J gene: TRBJ2-2; V gene: TRBV12-3/TRBV12-4
CDR3 protein: CASSVTSGIDEQFF; CDR3 DNA: TGTGCCAGCAGCGTGACTAGCGGGATCGATGAGCAGTTCTTC; clone size: few; D gene: TRBD2; J gene: TRBJ2-1; V gene: TRBV7-9
CDR3 protein: CASSAQTGAAEAFF; CDR3 DNA: TGTGCCAGCAGCGCCCAGACAGGGGCGGCTGAAGCTTTCTTT; clone size: -; D gene: TRBD1; J gene: TRBJ1-1; V gene: TRBV7-3
CDR3 protein: CASSLGASGPGGRFNEQFF; CDR3 DNA: TGTGCCAGCAGTTTAGGGGCTAGCGGGCCAGGGGGTCGCTTCAATGAGCAGTTCTTC; clone size: -; D gene: -; J gene: TRBJ2-1; V gene: TRBV12-3/TRBV12-4
CDR3 protein: CASSQTGAFGNTIYF; CDR3 DNA: TGTGCCAGCAGCCAGACAGGGGCGTTCGGAAACACCATATATTTT; clone size: -; D gene: TRBD1; J gene: TRBJ1-3; V gene: TRBV5-8
CDR3 protein: CASSPRGDSNYGYTF; CDR3 DNA: TGTGCCAGCAGCCCCCGGGGGGATTCTAACTATGGCTACACCTTC; clone size: few; D gene: -; J gene: TRBJ1-2; V gene: TRBV11-2
CDR3 protein: CASSPPKGRGDNYGYTF; CDR3 DNA: TGTGCCAGCAGCCCCCCAAAAGGGAGGGGCGATAACTATGGCTACACCTTC; clone size: -; D gene: -; J gene: TRBJ1-2; V gene: TRBV21-1
CDR3 protein: CASSPRGQAQETQYF; CDR3 DNA: TGTGCCAGCAGTCCACGCGGACAGGCTCAAGAGACCCAGTACTTC; clone size: few; D gene: TRBD1; J gene: TRBJ2-5; V gene: TRBV6-2/TRBV6-3
CDR3 protein: CASSLGVGGQGRNEQFF; CDR3 DNA: TGTGCCAGCAGTTTAGGGGTCGGAGGGCAGGGGAGGAATGAGCAGTTCTTC; clone size: -; D gene: -; J gene: TRBJ2-1; V gene: TRBV28
CDR3 protein: CAWSAPDRRPYEQYF; CDR3 DNA: TGTGCCTGGAGCGCACCGGACAGGCGACCCTACGAGCAGTACTTC; clone size: -; D gene: TRBD1; J gene: TRBJ2-7; V gene: TRBV30